One and the same sample provided the 27 T cell receptor beta chains below, sequenced in a study of shared clonotypes between healthy human individuals (dated by TCRdb to 2018 to 2021). The protocol used for the library was the immunoSEQ multiplex PCR assay. Not all clones reach the TCRdb copy of this immuneACCESS table, which keeps in-frame sequences only. Checked studies attribute under half of the gap to unresolved V genes and leave the rest unexplained. This sample has some 790,000 clones in its table, and roughly 72% of those were observed once. Approximately 1.7% of the sample is taken by the ten largest. The specimen sequenced was memory CD4+ T cells sorted from blood. The cell subset or site label here, explained by the study, means: CD45RA-negative fraction. The receptors come from a woman in her twenties or thirties in good health.

The chain employs TRBV13 and TRBJ2-5; TRBD2 matches 8 bases. The CDR3 contains 15 residues. The V and J ends lost 5 bases and 3 bases, in that order; junction bases with no gene match: 8. The germline V gene encodes CDR1 PRHDT and CDR2 FYEKMQ (reference sequence). The CDR3 nucleotides read TGTGCCAGCAGCACCCGGGGCGGGGGGAAAGAGACCCAGTACTTC. It is translated as CASSTRGGGKETQYF.

In its sample, this clone was seen a few times. The chain uses TRBV5-4 and TRBJ2-2, with D perhaps given as TRBD1 or TRBD2 (5 bases each). With 4 bases removed from V and 2 bases from J, the gap between germline ends came to 12 bases. The germline V gene has CDR1 SGHNT and CDR2 YYREEE (reference sequence). The CDR3 is 15 amino acids. The CDR3 loop reads CASSPRGANTGELFF. CDR3 in DNA: TGTGCCAGCAGCCCTCGAGGGGCCAACACCGGGGAGCTGTTTTTT.

The chain recombines TRBV27 with TRBJ2-6; D gene ambiguous. Looked up from germline, CDR1 is MNHEY and CDR2 is SMNVEV (reference sequence). The CDR3 is 14 amino acids. Trimming removed 6 bases from V and 0 bases from J, with 6 bases in between. DNA of the CDR3: TGTGCCAGCAGGTCACCCTCTGGGGCCAACGTCCTGACTTTC. Translating gives CASRSPSGANVLTF.

There are a few counts of this clone. The gene calls are TRBV27 and TRBJ1-2, with TRBD1 matching 9 bases. Per the germline V gene, CDR1 is MNHEY and CDR2 is SMNVEV (reference sequence). This CDR3 spans 13 amino acids. J lost 4 bases, V lost 6 bases, and 3 bases had no gene match. The CDR3 loop reads CASRRDRAYGYTF. Written as DNA, the CDR3 is TGTGCCAGCAGACGGGACAGGGCCTATGGCTACACCTTC.

This clone was recorded a few times. V gene TRBV4-2 combines with J gene TRBJ2-5; 10 nucleotides agree with TRBD2. The length of the CDR3 is 15 residues. V lost 4 bases and J lost 5; bases outside the gene matches: 7. CDR1 and CDR2 (germline): LGHNA, YNFKEQ. In DNA form, the CDR3 reads TGTGCCAGCAGCCGAGAGACTAGCGGGTGGGAGACCCAGTACTTC. This encodes CASSRETSGWETQYF.

This clone has only a few counts. V usage is TRBV7-8 and J usage is TRBJ2-1; 11 bases match TRBD2. The CDR3 totals 16 residues. Germline values: CDR1 SGHVS, CDR2 FQNEAQ. After removal of 7 bases from V and 6 bases from J, the junction contained 11 bases not matched to a gene. The CDR3 loop reads CASIDIAGGLRNEQFF. The CDR3, as DNA: TGTGCCAGCATCGATATAGCGGGAGGGCTGCGCAATGAGCAGTTCTTC.

Points on this clone: The sample holds other DNA sequences that translate to the same CDR3. V is TRBV5-1 and J is TRBJ2-3; possibly TRBD1 for D (6 bases). Germline lookup yields CDR1 SGHRS and CDR2 YFSETQ. V gave up 0 bases and J gave up 3 bases, with 14 bases separating them. The CDR3 totals 16 residues. CDR3 bases: TGCGCCAGCAGCTTGGCTCAGGGGCCGCCGACAGATACGCAGTATTTT. Its translation: CASSLAQGPPTDTQYF. Full variable domain (remainder filled in from reference TRBV5-1 and TRBJ2-3): KAGVTQTPRYLIKTRGQQVTLSCSPISGHRSVSWYQQTPGQGLQFLFEYFSETQRNKGNFPGRFSGRQFSNSRSEMNVSTLELGDSALYLCASSLAQGPPTDTQYFGPGTRLTVL.

V is TRBV19 and J is TRBJ2-7; possible D gene TRBD2, 6 bases. Germline lookup yields CDR1 LNHDA and CDR2 SQIVND (reference sequence). This CDR3 is built from 13 residues. The V end was cut by 3 bases, the J end by 6 bases, with 12 bases between. CDR3 residues: CASSILGTREQYF. The CDR3 coding sequence is TGTGCCAGTAGTATCTTGGGGACTCGCGAGCAGTACTTC.

The rearrangement joins TRBV11-2 to TRBJ1-2; D perhaps matches TRBD1 (6 bases). In germline, CDR1 is SGHAT, CDR2 FQNNGV. Trimming removed 2 bases from V and 8 bases from J, with 15 bases in between. The CDR3 runs to 14 residues. Written as DNA, the CDR3 is TGTGCCAGCAGCTTAAAAGCAGGGGTAGACGGCTACACCTTC. Protein: CASSLKAGVDGYTF.

Regarding this clone: This may arise from a read error, as a much more abundant clone is one base away. The genes are TRBV7-6 and TRBJ2-1; a weak D match, TRBD2 (6 bases). This CDR3 spans 15 amino acids. Germline V gene sequence: CDR1 SGHVS, CDR2 FNYEAQ. V was cut by 6 bases and J by 6 bases, with 18 bases left in between. As DNA, the CDR3 is TGTGCCAGCAGTCCCTTTCGGGAGCATTTCAATGAGCAGTTCTTC. As protein: CASSPFREHFNEQFF. The whole variable domain, remainder taken from reference TRBV7-6 and TRBJ2-1, is GAGVSQSPRYKVTKRGQDVALRCDPISGHVSLYWYRQALGQGPEFLTYFNYEAQQDKSGLPNDRFSAERPEGSISTLTIQRTEQRDSAMYRCASSPFREHFNEQFFGPGTRLTVL.

The rearrangement joins TRBV27 to TRBJ2-1; perhaps TRBD2 as D (5 bases). The length of the CDR3 is 12 residues. The V and J ends lost 5 bases and 4 bases respectively, with 6 bases between them. CDR1 MNHEY and CDR2 SMNVEV come from the germline V gene (reference sequence). The CDR3 sequence is CASSRGYNEQFF. The CDR3 DNA is TGTGCCAGCAGTCGAGGGTACAATGAGCAGTTCTTC.

The rearrangement uses TRBV28 and TRBJ1-5, with D possibly matching TRBD1 (6 bases). Germline CDR1 is MDHEN and CDR2 is SYDVKM. This CDR3 region has 12 residues. CDR3 region: CVAGVSNQPQHF. The CDR3, as DNA: TGTGTCGCAGGGGTCAGCAATCAGCCCCAGCATTTT. Full variable domain (remainder filled in from reference TRBV28 and TRBJ1-5): DVKVTQSSRYLVKRTGEKVFLECVQDMDHENMFWYRQDPGLGLRLIYFSYDVKMKEKGDIPEGYSVSREKKERFSLILESASTNQTSMYLCVAGVSNQPQHFGDGTRLSIL.

The chain uses TRBV4-1 and TRBJ1-2, with D possibly TRBD1 on 5 matching bases. Germline V gene lookup returns CDR1 MGHRA and CDR2 YSYEKL. The CDR3 covers 14 residues. Trimming removed 2 bases from V and 8 bases from J, with 15 bases in between. The CDR3 spells CASSQPREEQGYTF. CDR3 nucleotides: TGCGCCAGCAGCCAACCCAGGGAGGAACAGGGCTACACCTTC.

This clone has just a few counts. This chain uses TRBV19 with TRBJ2-1; perhaps TRBD1 as D (6 bases). Trimming removed 3 bases at V and 2 bases at J, with 11 bases between. Germline CDR1 LNHDA, CDR2 SQIVND (reference sequence). This CDR3 is 15 amino acids long. The CDR3, as DNA: TGTGCCAGTAGTATCACCGGGACAACCTACAATGAGCAGTTCTTC. Its translation is CASSITGTTYNEQFF.

The gene calls are TRBV5-4 and TRBJ2-7, with TRBD2 matching 8 bases. The J segment lost 0 bases and the V segment lost 2 bases, leaving 10 bases of the junction unmatched. CDR1 and CDR2 from the germline V gene are SGHNT and YYREEE (reference sequence). The CDR3 is 17 residues long. CDR3 in amino acids: CASSFGGGRRSSYEQYF. CDR3 DNA: TGTGCCAGCAGCTTTGGCGGGGGGAGAAGAAGCTCCTACGAGCAGTACTTC.

V gene TRBV11-2 combines with J gene TRBJ2-1, with D possibly being TRBD1 or TRBD2 (5 bases each). V was cut by 0 bases and J by 5 bases, with 11 bases left in between. This CDR3 contains 15 residues. CDR1 SGHAT and CDR2 FQNNGV come from the germline V gene. In nucleotides, the CDR3 is TGTGCCAGCAGCTTAGAACTAGTAGGGGACAATGAGCAGTTCTTC. Its protein is CASSLELVGDNEQFF.

The chain has TRBV19 and TRBJ2-1, with 12 positions matching TRBD1. Trimming removed 5 bases from V and 7 bases from J; junction bases left unmatched: 15. This CDR3 contains 18 residues. The germline gives CDR1 LNHDA, CDR2 SQIVND (reference sequence). CDR3 protein: CASSPRGTGGGFWNEQFF. CDR3 in DNA: TGTGCCAGTAGTCCCAGGGGGACAGGGGGCGGTTTTTGGAATGAGCAGTTCTTC.

The chain is built from TRBV2 and TRBJ2-3; D call uncertain. Germline values: CDR1 SNHLY, CDR2 FYNNEI. The ends were cut back, 4 bases at V and 8 bases at J, with 13 bases in the middle. The CDR3 sequence is 13 residues long. The chain's CDR3 is CASSALTLGTQYF. The CDR3 nucleotides read TGTGCCAGCAGTGCGCTGACGTTGGGTACGCAGTATTTT.

The V call is TRBV2, the J call TRBJ2-5; 14 bases align to TRBD2. This CDR3 has 16 residues. Looked up from germline, CDR1 is SNHLY and CDR2 is FYNNEI. After removal of 6 bases from V and 5 bases from J, the junction contained 8 bases not matched to a gene. The CDR3 coding sequence is TGTGCCAGCAGGGAGGGACTAGCGGGAGAATCGGAGACCCAGTACTTC. Encoded protein: CASREGLAGESETQYF.

The chain links TRBV18 to TRBJ2-7; D could derive from TRBD1 or TRBD2 (5 bases each). Germline V lookup: CDR1 KGHSH, CDR2 LQKENI. CDR3 length: 13 amino acids. V dropped 0 bases and J dropped 6 bases, with 9 bases sitting between them. The CDR3 sequence: CASSPPAGAEQYF. For the CDR3, the DNA is TGTGCCAGCTCACCACCAGCCGGGGCCGAGCAGTACTTC.

This clone was counted between two and nine times. V usage is TRBV15 and J usage is TRBJ1-4, with 11 bases fitting TRBD1. Per the germline V gene, CDR1 is LNHNV and CDR2 is YYDKDF (reference sequence). V lost 1 base to trimming and J lost 6 bases; unmatched junction nucleotides: 7. The CDR3 is 17 residues long. The CDR3: CATSRGTGGEKDEKLFF. Here the CDR3 DNA reads TGTGCCACCAGCAGAGGGACAGGGGGCGAGAAGGATGAAAAACTGTTTTTT.

The chain joins TRBV6-5 to TRBJ1-4; perhaps TRBD1 as D (5 bases). Trimming left V 2 bases short and J 5 bases short, with 9 bases between. Germline V gene lookup returns CDR1 MNHEY and CDR2 SVGAGI. The CDR3 is made up of 14 amino acids. CDR3 bases: TGTGCCAGCAGTTACAAGAGGGACAATGAAAAACTGTTTTTT. This encodes CASSYKRDNEKLFF.

V gene TRBV5-4 combines with J gene TRBJ2-5; 11 bases map to TRBD2. This CDR3 is 15 amino acids long. Trimming cost V 0 bases and J 5 bases; bases outside gene matches: 3. Germline V lookup: CDR1 SGHNT, CDR2 YYREEE (reference sequence). The CDR3 DNA reads as TGTGCCAGCAGCTTGGGGGGGACTAGCGGTGAGACCCAGTACTTC. Translating gives CASSLGGTSGETQYF. The full variable domain, rest sourced from reference TRBV5-4 and TRBJ2-5, is ETGVTQSPTHLIKTRGQQVTLRCSSQSGHNTVSWYQQALGQGPQFIFQYYREEENGRGNFPPRFSGLQFPNYSSELNVNALELDDSALYLCASSLGGTSGETQYFGPGTRLLVL.

This clone showed up just a few times. The genes are TRBV5-6 and TRBJ2-2; a weak D match, TRBD1 (6 bases). Trimming shortened V by 3 bases and J by 8 bases, and 11 bases separated the two germline ends. The CDR3 has 13 residues. Germline CDR1 reads SGHDT; CDR2 reads YYEEEE. The CDR3 reads CASSYQGKGELFF. CDR3 coding DNA: TGTGCCAGCAGCTATCAGGGGAAGGGGGAGCTGTTTTTT. Based on the CDR3 plus reference TRBV5-6 and TRBJ2-2, the full variable domain is DAGVTQSPTHLIKTRGQQVTLRCSPKSGHDTVSWYQQALGQGPQFIFQYYEEEERQRGNFPDRFSGHQFPNYSSELNVNALLLGDSALYLCASSYQGKGELFFGEGSRLTVL.

The chain is built from TRBV5-1 and TRBJ1-2; TRBD1 agrees at 9 bases. The CDR3 covers 14 residues. CDR1 is SGHRS and CDR2 is YFSETQ in the germline V gene. The J segment lost 6 bases and the V segment lost 4 bases, leaving 7 bases of the junction unmatched. CDR3 sequence reads: CASSPGQGLDGYTF. The CDR3 DNA reads as TGCGCCAGCAGCCCGGGACAGGGTTTAGATGGCTACACCTTC.

This clone has a single count. This chain connects TRBV2 to TRBJ2-3, with 7 positions matching TRBD2. From germline, CDR1 is SNHLY and CDR2 FYNNEI. Germline trimming cut 7 bases from V and 5 bases from J; bases unmatched to any gene: 6. The CDR3 loop spans 13 amino acids. The CDR3 DNA sequence: TGTGCCAGCAAAGGGCGGGAGCGAGATACGCAGTATTTT. This sequence encodes CASKGRERDTQYF.

The gene calls are TRBV10-2 and TRBJ2-2, with D hard to call. CDR3 size: 15 residues. Germline V gene lookup returns CDR1 WSHSY and CDR2 SAAADI. With 4 bases removed from V and 0 bases from J, the gap between germline ends came to 9 bases. The DNA for the CDR3 is TGCGCCAGCAGTGGACGGTCTTCGAACACCGGGGAGCTGTTTTTT. Translated: CASSGRSSNTGELFF.